Below are 31 T cell receptor beta chains sequenced from a single sample in a study of control samples from healthy donors and cancer patients. Libraries were prepared by immunoSEQ multiplex PCR; TCRdb keeps only in-frame clonotypes and omits some of them. The data contain approximately 52,000 clones, around 95% of them singletons. Material for sequencing was blood. These receptors were taken from a woman in her late teens or twenties in good health.

The chain joins TRBV7-8 to TRBJ2-7; D remains unclear. CDR1 is SGHVS and CDR2 is FQNEAQ in the germline V gene. Trimming shortened V by 5 bases and J by 5 bases, and 10 bases separated the two germline ends. The CDR3 runs 12 residues. The CDR3 region has the DNA TGTGCCAGCAGCGTAAGTAGGGACGAGCAGTACTTC. Residues: CASSVSRDEQYF.

The V and J genes are TRBV6-5 and TRBJ2-1, with a possible D match to TRBD1 (6 bases). Germline assignment: CDR1 MNHEY and CDR2 SVGAGI. Trimming stripped 8 bases from V and 7 bases from J, with 15 bases between. The CDR3 runs 13 residues. CDR3 bases: TGTGCCAGCTCCCACAGGGAGTGGAATGAGCAGTTCTTC. Amino acid sequence: CASSHREWNEQFF.

The V and J genes are TRBV7-9 and TRBJ1-1, with no clear D. The CDR3 sequence is 17 residues long. The ends were cut back, 5 bases at V and 3 bases at J, with 22 bases in the middle. Germline CDR1 reads SEHNR; CDR2 reads FQNEAQ (reference sequence). CDR3 region: CASSRWVGFSTDTEAFF. The CDR3 DNA follows: TGTGCCAGCAGCCGATGGGTGGGATTTAGTACGGACACTGAAGCTTTCTTT.

The CDR3 region has the DNA TGTGCCAGCAGCTTAGATGCTAGCGGGGGGGCCGCGCAGTACTTC. This translates into CASSLDASGGAAQYF. The V call is TRBV7-2, the J call TRBJ2-7; 12 nucleotides match TRBD2. The germline gives CDR1 SGHTA, CDR2 FQGNSA. There are 15 residues in the CDR3. Trimming removed 1 base from V and 9 bases from J; junction bases left unmatched: 7.

V is TRBV5-6 and J is TRBJ1-2; 7 bases match TRBD1. This CDR3 has 15 amino acids. The ends lost 0 bases at V and 3 bases at J; junction bases unmatched: 5. Germline CDR1 and CDR2: SGHDT and YYEEEE. DNA of the CDR3: TGTGCCAGCAGCTTGGGAGGGACAGCGGACTATGGCTACACCTTC. Translated, it gives CASSLGGTADYGYTF.

The chain has TRBV7-9 and TRBJ2-7; 7 bases map to TRBD1. CDR3 length: 15 amino acids. Unmatched junction bases numbered 9, after V lost 3 bases and J lost 4 bases. The V gene's germline CDR1 is SEHNR and CDR2 FQNEAQ (reference sequence). In DNA, the CDR3 is TGTGCCAGCAGCTTGGCTGTCGAGGGGGCTTACGAGCAGTACTTC. It translates to CASSLAVEGAYEQYF.

The V call is TRBV5-5, the J call TRBJ1-4; a weak D match, TRBD1 (6 bases). CDR3 length equals 14 residues. Germline loops: CDR1 SGHKS, CDR2 YYEKEE (reference sequence). The V gene lost 3 bases and the J gene lost 8 bases, with 14 bases spanning the gap. The CDR3 DNA follows: TGTGCCAGCAGCTCCGGGGACCAGGGGGAAAAACTGTTTTTT. Encoded protein: CASSSGDQGEKLFF.

The chain carries TRBV5-1 and TRBJ1-1, with 8 bases fitting TRBD1. Per germline, CDR1 SGHRS and CDR2 YFSETQ. Trimming removed 3 bases from V and 6 bases from J; junction bases left unmatched: 4. The CDR3 is 13 amino acids. In DNA form, the CDR3 reads TGCGCCAGCAGCTCCGACAGGGGTCCTGAAGCTTTCTTT. It is translated as CASSSDRGPEAFF.

The chain combines TRBV27 with TRBJ1-6, with a weak D call TRBD1 (6 bases). Trimming took off 1 base at V and 14 bases at J, with 15 bases between the two ends. The CDR3 covers 14 residues. CDR1 is MNHEY and CDR2 is SMNVEV in the germline V gene (reference sequence). CDR3 DNA sequence: TGTGCCAGCAGTTTATTCGGCCTTAGGGGGGCCCTCCACTTT. It codes for CASSLFGLRGALHF.

This chain connects TRBV7-9 to TRBJ2-1; D might be TRBD1 or TRBD2, each matching 5 bases. Germline V lookup: CDR1 SEHNR, CDR2 FQNEAQ (reference sequence). The CDR3 is 12 amino acids. V was clipped by 4 bases and J by 13 bases, with 14 bases between them. CDR3 residues: CASSSGPEVQFF. In nucleotides, the CDR3 is TGTGCCAGCAGCTCGGGACCTGAGGTTCAGTTCTTC.

This sequence joins TRBV25-1 and TRBJ1-2; a possible D gene is TRBD1 (6 bases). CDR1 MGHDK and CDR2 SYGVNS come from the germline V gene. CDR3 size: 13 residues. Trimming took off 5 bases at V and 5 bases at J, with 12 bases between the two ends. The CDR3 DNA is TGTGCCAGCAGTTTACAGGGAGGGTATGGCTACACCTTC. Protein product: CASSLQGGYGYTF.

This clone has a handful of counts. The chain joins TRBV6-4 to TRBJ2-3, with D uncertain. Germline-derived CDR1 and CDR2 are MRHNA and SNTAGT. The CDR3 consists of 14 residues. The V and J ends lost 0 bases and 0 bases respectively, with 4 bases between them. The CDR3 region has the DNA TGTGCCAGCAGTGACTCGGACAGCACAGATACGCAGTATTTT. As protein: CASSDSDSTDTQYF.

This clone occurred a few times. CDR3 protein: CASSVVTEAFF. In DNA, the CDR3 is TGTGCCAGCAGCGTAGTGACTGAAGCTTTCTTT. The chain employs TRBV9 and TRBJ1-1; no reliable D call. The CDR3 spans 11 residues. Germline V lookup: CDR1 SGDLS, CDR2 YYNGEE. V gave up 0 bases and J gave up 5 bases, with 2 bases separating them. The variable domain in full, with the rest retrieved from reference TRBV9 and TRBJ1-1, is DSGVTQTPKHLITATGQRVTLRCSPRSGDLSVYWYQQSLDQGLQFLIQYYNGEERAKGNILERFSAQQFPDLHSELNLSSLELGDSALYFCASSVVTEAFFGQGTRLTVV.

The chain carries TRBV28 and TRBJ2-7; D gene uncertain. This CDR3 has 12 residues. Germline V CDR1 and CDR2: MDHEN, SYDVKM. V shed 4 bases and J shed 3 bases, with 7 bases lying between them. The CDR3 sequence: CASSSLNYEQYF. CDR3 sequence (DNA): TGTGCCAGCAGTTCCCTGAACTACGAGCAGTACTTC.

The chain has TRBV18 and TRBJ1-3; possible D gene TRBD1, 5 bases. Trimming cost V 2 bases and J 2 bases, with 10 bases left between them. Germline V gives CDR1 KGHSH, CDR2 LQKENI. This CDR3 spans 15 amino acids. DNA of the CDR3: TGTGCCAGCTCACCAAGCCGACAGACTGGAAACACCATATATTTT. Residues: CASSPSRQTGNTIYF.

The rearrangement links TRBV10-3 to TRBJ1-1, with D unresolved. V was pared by 4 bases and J by 6 bases, with 12 bases between. This CDR3 spans 13 amino acids. The germline gives CDR1 ENHRY, CDR2 SYGVKD. For the CDR3, the DNA is TGTGCCATCAGTGGTACTACGAATGCTGAAGCTTTCTTT. Translating gives CAISGTTNAEAFF.

The gene calls are TRBV18 and TRBJ1-2; 7 bases map to TRBD1. CDR1 and CDR2 (germline): KGHSH, LQKENI. The CDR3 consists of 16 residues. The J segment lost 3 bases and the V segment lost 6 bases, leaving 13 bases of the junction unmatched. DNA of the CDR3: TGTGCCAGCTCTCTAGTTTCGGACAGGAGTTACTATGGCTACACCTTC. Translation gives CASSLVSDRSYYGYTF.

The rearrangement links TRBV7-8 to TRBJ1-2; 7 nucleotides line up with TRBD1. CDR3 size: 14 residues. Per germline, CDR1 SGHVS and CDR2 FQNEAQ. The V segment lost 5 bases and the J segment 2 bases; nucleotides outside the gene matches: 5. This CDR3 is CASSIRDRNYGYTF. CDR3 DNA: TGTGCCAGCAGCATCCGGGACAGAAACTATGGCTACACCTTC. Supplemented by reference TRBV7-8 and TRBJ1-2, the full variable domain reads GAGVSQSPRYKVAKRGQDVALRCDPISGHVSLFWYQQALGQGPEFLTYFQNEAQLDKSGLPSDRFFAERPEGSVSTLKIQRTQQEDSAVYLCASSIRDRNYGYTFGSGTRLTVV.

This chain connects TRBV7-3 to TRBJ2-1; 10 nucleotides match TRBD2. Looked up from germline, CDR1 is SGHTA and CDR2 is FQGTGA. The V and J ends lost 4 bases and 7 bases, in that order; junction bases with no gene match: 4. The CDR3 runs 14 residues. DNA for the CDR3: TGTGCCAGCAGCTCTAGCGGGGGTCAAAATGAGCAGTTCTTC. Amino acid sequence: CASSSSGGQNEQFF.

The chain couples TRBV5-1 to TRBJ1-5; the D is unclear. The CDR3 length is 14 residues. Deletions cut 4 bases from V and 7 bases from J, with 15 bases between. Germline V CDR1 and CDR2: SGHRS, YFSETQ. CDR3 nucleotides: TGCGCCAGCAGCCCAGACTCGGGAGGCCAGCCCCAGCATTTT. Translation: CASSPDSGGQPQHF.

The chain is built from TRBV4-3 and TRBJ1-4, with TRBD1 identical over 7 bases. Germline V gene sequence: CDR1 LGHNA, CDR2 YSLEER. V gave up 1 base and J gave up 7 bases; unmatched junction bases: 15. CDR3 length equals 18 residues. CDR3 residues: CASSQAGTAYRVGEKLFF. In DNA, the CDR3 is TGCGCCAGCAGCCAAGCCGGGACAGCTTACCGAGTGGGTGAAAAACTGTTTTTT.

The chain is built from TRBV27 and TRBJ1-1; a possible D gene is TRBD1 (5 bases). The CDR3 contains 14 residues. Trimming cost V 6 bases and J 0 bases, with 11 bases left between them. Germline CDR1 and CDR2: MNHEY and SMNVEV (reference sequence). As DNA, the CDR3 is TGTGCCAGCAGAGTGGACAAAATGAACACTGAAGCTTTCTTT. As protein: CASRVDKMNTEAFF.

The chain couples TRBV7-6 to TRBJ2-7; 10 bases fit TRBD1. V was pared by 4 bases and J by 2 bases, with 5 bases of the junction left unmatched. This CDR3 is 15 amino acids long. Germline V gives CDR1 SGHVS, CDR2 FNYEAQ. The CDR3 DNA is TGTGCCAGCAGCTCAGCCGGGACAGGGGCCTACGAGCAGTACTTC. This encodes CASSSAGTGAYEQYF.

The chain employs TRBV5-4 and TRBJ1-1, with D maybe TRBD1 (6 bases). V lost 0 bases, J lost 7 bases, and 16 bases lay in between. This CDR3 region has 15 residues. Germline V gives CDR1 SGHNT, CDR2 YYREEE (reference sequence). This CDR3 reads CASSLGTAVEHEAFF. The CDR3 DNA sequence: TGTGCCAGCAGCTTGGGGACAGCCGTCGAACATGAAGCTTTCTTT.

A single count supports this clone. V usage is TRBV9 and J usage is TRBJ1-3, with D possibly matching TRBD1 (5 bases). Per germline, CDR1 SGDLS and CDR2 YYNGEE. V lost 3 bases and J 0 bases, leaving 7 bases between the germline ends. The CDR3 has 14 amino acids. The CDR3 here is CASSETVSGNTIYF. As DNA, the CDR3 is TGTGCCAGCAGCGAGACAGTCTCTGGAAACACCATATATTTT.

The chain joins TRBV9 to TRBJ2-7, with 8 nucleotides matching TRBD1. V gave up 4 bases and J gave up 6 bases; unmatched junction bases: 3. Germline V lookup: CDR1 SGDLS, CDR2 YYNGEE. The CDR3 loop spans 12 amino acids. The CDR3 here is CASSSTGAEQYF. CDR3 nucleotides: TGTGCCAGCAGCTCGACAGGGGCCGAGCAGTACTTC.

The chain couples TRBV24-1 to TRBJ2-3, with D unclear. There are 19 residues in the CDR3. Germline V gives CDR1 KGHDR, CDR2 SFDVKD. V was shortened by 5 bases and J by 1 base, with 24 bases between the two germline ends. As DNA, the CDR3 is TGTGCCACCAGTGGTTTTGGGGTCAGGCAGGACGTCGGCACAGATACGCAGTATTTT. This translates into CATSGFGVRQDVGTDTQYF.

The chain links TRBV2 to TRBJ2-3; D possibly matches TRBD1 or TRBD2 (5 bases each). The CDR3 runs to 13 residues. CDR1 is SNHLY, CDR2 FYNNEI, per germline. Trimming stripped 8 bases from V and 5 bases from J, with 14 bases between. The CDR3 protein is CASHRDVRDTQYF. The DNA for the CDR3 is TGTGCCAGCCACCGGGACGTTCGAGATACGCAGTATTTT.

This rearrangement joins TRBV11-2 to TRBJ2-3, with D perhaps TRBD2 (5 bases). This CDR3 contains 13 residues. CDR1 SGHAT and CDR2 FQNNGV come from the germline V gene. The V end lost 5 bases, the J end lost 6 bases, and 12 bases lay between the germline ends. The CDR3 region is CASSRVALDTQYF. DNA for the CDR3: TGTGCCAGCAGCCGAGTAGCGTTGGATACGCAGTATTTT. Full variable domain (missing parts from reference TRBV11-2 and TRBJ2-3): EAGVAQSPRYKIIEKRQSVAFWCNPISGHATLYWYQQILGQGPKLLIQFQNNGVVDDSQLPKDRFSAERLKGVDSTLKIQPAKLEDSAVYLCASSRVALDTQYFGPGTRLTVL.

This rearrangement joins TRBV10-3 to TRBJ2-2; a possible D gene is TRBD1 (6 bases). The CDR3 consists of 14 residues. Germline V lookup: CDR1 ENHRY, CDR2 SYGVKD. V dropped 4 bases and J dropped 8 bases, with 14 bases sitting between them. The CDR3 DNA follows: TGTGCCATCAGTGGTGACAGGAAAGGGGGGGAGCTGTTTTTT. It translates to CAISGDRKGGELFF.

The chain carries TRBV30 and TRBJ1-2, with a tentative D call TRBD1 (5 bases). The CDR3 spans 13 residues. Germline V gene lookup returns CDR1 GTSNPN and CDR2 SVGIG (reference sequence). V was shortened by 7 bases and J by 3 bases, with 15 bases between the two germline ends. CDR3 nucleotide sequence: TGTGCCTTTTTACAGGATGGGTACTATGGCTACACCTTC. Its translation is CAFLQDGYYGYTF. The entire variable domain, with the rest obtained from reference TRBV30 and TRBJ1-2, is as follows: SQTIHQWPATLVQPVGSPLSLECTVEGTSNPNLYWYRQAAGRGLQLLFYSVGIGQISSEVPQNLSASRPQDRQFILSSKKLLLSDSGFYLCAFLQDGYYGYTFGSGTRLTVV.